This T cell receptor beta chain appears in the sequencing data of a study of blood T cells in healthy people across ages. Using a J-beta primer mix together with a sample-barcoded 5' primer, a second PCR was run for about 6 to 12 cycles. TCRdb re-derived calls from the 5' RACE reads in MiXCR, one entry per CDR3 protein. The sample includes roughly 1.9 million distinct CDR3 sequences, about two fifths seen only once; the top ten take roughly 23%. The length of the CDR3 is 14 residues. V was cut by 5 bases and J by 1 base, with 11 bases left in between. Germline assignment: CDR1 SEHNR and CDR2 FQNEAQ (reference sequence).

V usage is TRBV7-9 and J usage is TRBJ2-5; D is uncertain. This TCR was sampled from a human donor in good health. Sequenced input: blood. CDR3 sequence (DNA): TGTGCCAGCAGCATGCTGGACGCCCAAGAGACCCAGTACTTC. It codes for CASSMLDAQETQYF.